This T cell receptor (beta chain) was sequenced during a study of siplizumab effects on memory and regulatory T cells. Study-level background: The mixed lymphocyte reactions, run in pairs, contained siplizumab at 0.75 to 1 ug/mL or no drug.

Sequencing of each sample assayed approximately 110,000 TCR templates. Libraries were prepared by immunoSEQ multiplex PCR; TCRdb keeps only in-frame clonotypes and omits some of them. The table records about 7,800 clones, 35% to 40% of them present only once. This clone rates as medium-sized (0.01 to 0.1%). The antigen is unknown. Broader study findings: Roughly 75-95% of proliferating CD4+ or CD8+ clones lacked a naive or memory phenotype that could be assigned.

The germline V and J ends were trimmed by 1 base and 4 bases, with 11 bases remaining between them. This CDR3 has 14 residues. CDR1 is SGHVS, CDR2 FNYEAQ, per germline. An approximately 6-day coculture at 37°C was performed with the mixed lymphocyte reaction cells. The authors labelled responder PBMCs with CFSE and stimulator PBMCs with Violet Dye, and mixed them 1:1. Sequencing used CFSE-low (dividing) CD8+ T cells sorted from an allogeneic mixed lymphocyte reaction. This sequence was found in a human donor in good health; the cells came from an allogeneic mixed lymphocyte reaction. This chain links TRBV7-6 with TRBJ2-7; D remains unclear. The CDR3 bases are TGTGCCAGCAGCTTAGAGGTTAGATCATACGAGCAGTACTTC. Translated: CASSLEVRSYEQYF.